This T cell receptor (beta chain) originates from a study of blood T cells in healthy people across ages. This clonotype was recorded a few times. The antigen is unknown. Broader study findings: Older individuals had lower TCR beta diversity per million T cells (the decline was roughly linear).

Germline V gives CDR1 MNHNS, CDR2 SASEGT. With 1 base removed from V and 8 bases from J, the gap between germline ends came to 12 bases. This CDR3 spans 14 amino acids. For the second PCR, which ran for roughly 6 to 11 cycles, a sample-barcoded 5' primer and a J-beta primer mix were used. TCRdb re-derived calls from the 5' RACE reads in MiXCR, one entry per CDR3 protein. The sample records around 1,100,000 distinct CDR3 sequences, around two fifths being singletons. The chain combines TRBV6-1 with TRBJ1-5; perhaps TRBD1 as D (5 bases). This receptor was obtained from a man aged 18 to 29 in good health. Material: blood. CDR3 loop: CASSEGWGLKPQHF. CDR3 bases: TGTGCCAGCAGTGAAGGTTGGGGCCTAAAGCCCCAGCATTTT.